The 18 T cell receptor beta chains reported below all come from one sample, sequenced in a study of cytomegalovirus exposure and HLA in healthy donors. PCR used 60 Vbeta primers and 13 Jbeta primers. TCRdb's copy holds only in-frame clones and misses some; the assay was immunoSEQ multiplex PCR. Counted here are tens of thousands of clones, about three quarters occurring once; the ten biggest clones make up approximately 10%. The sequenced sample consisted of PBMCs. All receptors derive from a woman aged 45-60 years in good health and CMV-seronegative.

This clone was seen only a few times. CDR3 sequence (DNA): TGTGCCAGCAGCTTAGAGGCCGGGGACTATGGCTACACCTTC. This codes for CASSLEAGDYGYTF. The V gene is TRBV7-2, the J gene TRBJ1-2; D uncertain. The CDR3 runs 14 residues. Germline lookup yields CDR1 SGHTA and CDR2 FQGNSA. V was clipped by 1 base and J by 3 bases, with 9 bases between them.

The CDR3 loop is CASSTGQAGDSGANVLTF. For the CDR3, the DNA is TGCGCCAGCAGCACGGGACAAGCTGGAGACTCTGGGGCCAACGTCCTGACTTTC. V gene TRBV5-1 combines with J gene TRBJ2-6; tentative D call: TRBD1 (6 bases). There are 18 residues in the CDR3. Trimming cost V 4 bases and J 0 bases, with 17 bases left between them. Germline V gives CDR1 SGHRS, CDR2 YFSETQ.

The chain joins TRBV6-5 to TRBJ2-3; TRBD1 matches at 7 bases. From germline, CDR1 is MNHEY and CDR2 SVGAGI. The junction had 0 bases not matched to a gene; V was cut back by 5 bases and J by 4 bases. This CDR3 region has 12 residues. DNA for the CDR3: TGTGCCAGCAGTACAGGGGCAGATACGCAGTATTTT. Translation: CASSTGADTQYF.

The V call is TRBV5-1, the J call TRBJ2-2; the match to TRBD2 covers 7 bases. The germline V gene encodes CDR1 SGHRS and CDR2 YFSETQ. The CDR3 has 13 residues. V lost 4 bases to trimming and J lost 6 bases; unmatched junction nucleotides: 3. The CDR3 sequence: CASSVREPGELFF. For the CDR3, the DNA is TGCGCCAGCAGCGTGCGGGAGCCCGGGGAGCTGTTTTTT.

This clone came up once. The chain is built from TRBV5-1 and TRBJ1-2; 7 bases fit TRBD1. CDR1 and CDR2 from the germline V gene are SGHRS and YFSETQ. V shed 3 bases, J shed 3 bases, and the junction held 11 bases outside the gene matches. This CDR3 is built from 16 residues. The CDR3 sequence is CASSYRPTGQDYGYTF. The CDR3 nucleotides read TGCGCCAGCAGCTACCGGCCCACAGGACAGGACTATGGCTACACCTTC.

The chain is built from TRBV28 and TRBJ1-2, with TRBD1 matching 12 bases. V trimming: 4 bases; J trimming: 5 bases; junction bases outside the gene matches: 2. The CDR3 is made up of 14 amino acids. Germline assignment: CDR1 MDHEN and CDR2 SYDVKM. CDR3 residues: CASSSGQGAYGYTF. CDR3 nucleotides: TGTGCCAGCAGTTCGGGACAGGGGGCGTATGGCTACACCTTC.

This clone has a handful of counts. This sequence joins TRBV5-1 and TRBJ1-3; 8 bases line up with TRBD1. The junction had 4 bases not matched to a gene; V was cut back by 4 bases and J by 4 bases. CDR1 and CDR2 (germline): SGHRS, YFSETQ. This CDR3 comprises 14 residues. The CDR3 reads CASSAGGPGNTIYF. DNA for the CDR3: TGCGCCAGCAGCGCAGGGGGCCCCGGAAACACCATATATTTT.

On this clone: A far larger clone is one nucleotide away, so this likely arose from a read error. The CDR3 loop is CASSLEGHRPQHF. The CDR3 nucleotides read TGCGCCAGCAGCTTGGAGGGGCACCGGCCCCAGCATTTT. The rearrangement links TRBV5-1 to TRBJ1-5, with D perhaps TRBD1 (5 bases). V gave up 0 bases and J gave up 9 bases, with 10 bases separating them. Germline-derived CDR1 and CDR2 are SGHRS and YFSETQ. The CDR3 runs 13 residues.

V and J are TRBV6-1 and TRBJ2-5; D is possibly TRBD1 (6 bases). Germline CDR1 and CDR2: MNHNS and SASEGT. V was pared by 7 bases and J by 4 bases, with 16 bases between. There are 14 residues in the CDR3. This chain's CDR3 is CASTQQGSRETQYF. CDR3 nucleotides: TGTGCCAGCACCCAACAGGGTTCGAGAGAGACCCAGTACTTC.

A single count supports this clone. For the CDR3, the DNA is TGTGCCAGCAGCGCGGACAGGAACACTGAAGCTTTCTTT. Residues: CASSADRNTEAFF. This chain uses TRBV7-3 with TRBJ1-1; perhaps TRBD1 as D (6 bases). Germline V gene lookup returns CDR1 SGHTA and CDR2 FQGTGA. The CDR3 runs 13 residues. Trimming took off 5 bases at V and 1 base at J, with 8 bases between the two ends.

The chain uses TRBV19 and TRBJ2-3; 13 nucleotides match TRBD2. CDR3 length: 17 residues. Germline-derived CDR1 and CDR2 are LNHDA and SQIVND (reference sequence). Trimming took 5 bases from V and 4 from J; bases not matched to a gene: 9. The DNA for the CDR3 is TGTGCCAGTAGTGGCCGTTTGACTAGCGGGGGGCCAGATACGCAGTATTTT. It translates to CASSGRLTSGGPDTQYF. Full variable domain (rest looked up from reference TRBV19 and TRBJ2-3): DGGITQSPKYLFRKEGQNVTLSCEQNLNHDAMYWYRQDPGQGLRLIYYSQIVNDFQKGDIAEGYSVSREKKESFPLTVTSAQKNPTAFYLCASSGRLTSGGPDTQYFGPGTRLTVL.

The V gene is TRBV6-5, the J gene TRBJ2-7; TRBD2 is a possible D gene (5 bases). CDR3 size: 13 residues. V lost 3 bases, J lost 4 bases, and 10 bases lay in between. CDR1 and CDR2 (germline): MNHEY, SVGAGI. The CDR3 reads CASSYGSQYEQYF. The CDR3 DNA sequence: TGTGCCAGCAGTTATGGGAGTCAGTACGAGCAGTACTTC.

The chain has TRBV28 and TRBJ1-2, with 7 positions matching TRBD1. The CDR3 runs to 16 residues. J was trimmed by 2 bases and V by 4 bases; bases with no gene match: 10. The germline V gene has CDR1 MDHEN and CDR2 SYDVKM. CDR3 in amino acids: CASSSGTAETNYGYTF. CDR3 DNA sequence: TGTGCCAGCAGTTCCGGGACAGCCGAGACCAACTATGGCTACACCTTC.

The chain joins TRBV19 to TRBJ1-1; 10 bases match TRBD1. Germline V gives CDR1 LNHDA, CDR2 SQIVND (reference sequence). V lost 6 bases to trimming and J lost 0 bases; unmatched junction nucleotides: 4. CDR3 length: 15 amino acids. CDR3 residues: CASRTGGKMNTEAFF. Written as DNA, the CDR3 is TGTGCCAGTAGGACAGGGGGCAAGATGAACACTGAAGCTTTCTTT.

Comments on this clone: Likely a read error: the CDR3 ends without its conserved phenylalanine or tryptophan. The CDR3 loop is CAISGGDLSYEQYL. The CDR3 DNA follows: TGTGCCATCAGTGGCGGGGACCTCTCCTACGAGCAGTACCTC. This chain uses TRBV10-3 with TRBJ2-7, with D maybe TRBD2 (6 bases). The V and J ends lost 4 bases and 0 bases respectively, with 10 bases between them. This CDR3 is built from 14 residues. Germline-derived CDR1 and CDR2 are ENHRY and SYGVKD.

This clone was counted once. The chain joins TRBV5-1 to TRBJ2-1, with a possible D match to TRBD2 (6 bases). CDR1 is SGHRS, CDR2 YFSETQ, per germline. V lost 4 bases and J 0 bases, leaving 14 bases between the germline ends. The CDR3 loop spans 16 amino acids. DNA for the CDR3: TGCGCCAGCAGCCCTTCAACTAGCCGCTCCTACAATGAGCAGTTCTTC. Translated: CASSPSTSRSYNEQFF.

This sequence joins TRBV7-9 and TRBJ2-5; 13 bases line up with TRBD2. From germline, CDR1 is SEHNR and CDR2 FQNEAQ (reference sequence). V was pared by 5 bases and J by 10 bases, with 10 bases of the junction left unmatched. This CDR3 comprises 15 residues. The CDR3 protein is CASSLLRTSGGHQYF. The CDR3 DNA sequence: TGTGCCAGCAGCCTTCTAAGGACTAGCGGGGGACACCAGTACTTC.

This chain links TRBV18 with TRBJ2-3, with TRBD1 as a possible D gene (6 bases). Germline CDR1 and CDR2: KGHSH and LQKENI. The CDR3 runs 15 residues. V dropped 4 bases and J dropped 0 bases, with 11 bases sitting between them. The CDR3 region has the DNA TGTGCCAGCTCACGGAGACAGGCTAGCACAGATACGCAGTATTTT. Protein product: CASSRRQASTDTQYF.